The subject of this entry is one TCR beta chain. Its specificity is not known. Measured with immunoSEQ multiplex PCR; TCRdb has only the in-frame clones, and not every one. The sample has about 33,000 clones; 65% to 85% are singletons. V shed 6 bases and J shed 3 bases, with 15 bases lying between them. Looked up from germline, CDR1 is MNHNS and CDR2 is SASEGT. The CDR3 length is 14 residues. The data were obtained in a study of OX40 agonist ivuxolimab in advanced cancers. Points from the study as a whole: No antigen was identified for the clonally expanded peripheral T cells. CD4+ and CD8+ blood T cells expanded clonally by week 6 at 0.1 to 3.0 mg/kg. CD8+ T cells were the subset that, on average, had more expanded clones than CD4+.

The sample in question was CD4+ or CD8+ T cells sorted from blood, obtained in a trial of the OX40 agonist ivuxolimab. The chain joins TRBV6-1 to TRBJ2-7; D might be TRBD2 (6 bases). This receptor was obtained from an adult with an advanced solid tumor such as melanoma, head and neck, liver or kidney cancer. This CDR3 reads CASSLTGTVYEQYF. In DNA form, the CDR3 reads TGTGCCAGCAGCTTAACCGGGACTGTCTACGAGCAGTACTTC.